This T cell receptor beta chain was recorded in a study of blood T cell repertoires in COVID-19. As for the study in general: Sites in the United States, Italy and Spain provided acute and convalescent COVID-19 samples. PBMCs, B-cell-depleted T cells, or T cells were the source of the cDNA or gDNA that made up the material.

J lost 7 bases, V lost 8 bases, and 7 bases had no gene match. Germline V gene sequence: CDR1 SNHLY, CDR2 FYNNEI. This CDR3 contains 13 residues. Seattle patients were enrolled during active infection and followed longitudinally. Authors' processing steps: Estimates of nucleated cell counts were drawn from the amplification of reference gene primers. Clones were sequenced by immunoSEQ multiplex PCR, and TCRdb holds only the in-frame ones, with some missing. V and J calls and clone size are as listed in that table; D and trimming were resolved from the DNA. There are about 82,000 clones in the sample; around 80% occur only once, and about a third lies in the top ten.

The V call is TRBV2, the J call TRBJ2-7, with 11 bases that match TRBD1. Sequenced sample: peripheral blood. The clonotype was recovered from a man between 60 and 75 years old with COVID-19, enrolled during active disease. CDR3 in amino acids: CASCQDRGLEQYF. The CDR3 DNA reads TGTGCCAGCTGTCAGGACAGGGGGCTTGAGCAGTACTTC.